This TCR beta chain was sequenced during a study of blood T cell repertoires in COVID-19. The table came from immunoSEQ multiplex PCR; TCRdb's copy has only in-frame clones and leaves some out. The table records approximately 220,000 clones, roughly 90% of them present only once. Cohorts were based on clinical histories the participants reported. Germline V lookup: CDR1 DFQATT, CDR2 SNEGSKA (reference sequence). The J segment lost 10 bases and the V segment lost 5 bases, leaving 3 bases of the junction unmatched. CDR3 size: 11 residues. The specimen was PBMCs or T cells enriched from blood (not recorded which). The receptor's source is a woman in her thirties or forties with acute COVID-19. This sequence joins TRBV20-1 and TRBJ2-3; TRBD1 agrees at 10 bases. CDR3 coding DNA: TGCAGTGCTGGGACAGGGGCCGCGCAGTATTTT. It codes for CSAGTGAAQYF.